A selection of T cell receptor beta chains follows, all from one sample in a study of Graves' ophthalmopathy and Graves' hyperthyroidism. TCRdb recomputed calls from the multiplex PCR reads with MiXCR, one row per CDR3 protein. The sample lists about 200,000 distinct CDR3 sequences, over 25% occurring once. The sequencing input was peripheral blood. The receptors stem from a man aged 45-65 years with Graves' ophthalmopathy. The CDR3 runs from the conserved cysteine through the conserved F or W.

J gene: TRBJ2-7; V gene: TRBV6-5; CDR3 protein: CASRASGRGTYEQYF
J gene: TRBJ2-5; V gene: TRBV7-3; CDR3 protein: CASSLGGGGETQYF
J gene: TRBJ2-7; V gene: TRBV20-1; CDR3 protein: CSVRRGPYEQYF
J gene: TRBJ2-3; V gene: TRBV19; CDR3 protein: CASSSRQKTDTQYF
J gene: TRBJ1-5; V gene: TRBV7-8; CDR3 protein: CASSLNSYQPQHF
J gene: TRBJ2-7; V gene: TRBV6-2/TRBV6-3; CDR3 protein: CASSYPPGRTFYEQYF
J gene: TRBJ1-3; V gene: TRBV2; CDR3 protein: CASSEEAPGNTIYF
J gene: TRBJ1-6; V gene: TRBV14; CDR3 protein: CARVTNGSPLHF
J gene: TRBJ2-7; V gene: TRBV6-5; CDR3 protein: CASSLPGQDYEQYF
J gene: TRBJ2-7; V gene: TRBV6-2/TRBV6-3; CDR3 protein: CASTLGTGYAPYEQYF
J gene: TRBJ2-7; V gene: TRBV7-2; CDR3 protein: CASSLYGQGSYEQYF
J gene: TRBJ1-1; V gene: TRBV6-1; CDR3 protein: CASSEEGASEAFF
J gene: TRBJ2-5; V gene: TRBV11-2; CDR3 protein: CASSLPGQVVGTQYF
J gene: TRBJ2-2; V gene: TRBV2; CDR3 protein: CASTEGASGRSYTGELFF
J gene: TRBJ1-2; V gene: TRBV28; CDR3 protein: CASSLFGEGGDTF
J gene: TRBJ2-7; V gene: TRBV5-1; CDR3 protein: CASSLRQGPGGYEQYF
J gene: TRBJ2-7; V gene: TRBV28; CDR3 protein: CASSFLGPPGYEQYF
J gene: TRBJ1-1; V gene: TRBV27; CDR3 protein: CASSLWTGKNTEAFF
J gene: TRBJ2-2; V gene: TRBV20-1; CDR3 protein: CSALAGETGELFF
J gene: TRBJ1-1; V gene: TRBV27; CDR3 protein: CASTTFREGENTEAFF
J gene: TRBJ2-7; V gene: TRBV6-2/TRBV6-3; CDR3 protein: CASSSPRQGPYEQYF
J gene: TRBJ2-7; V gene: TRBV11-1; CDR3 protein: CASSLVDRGYEQYF